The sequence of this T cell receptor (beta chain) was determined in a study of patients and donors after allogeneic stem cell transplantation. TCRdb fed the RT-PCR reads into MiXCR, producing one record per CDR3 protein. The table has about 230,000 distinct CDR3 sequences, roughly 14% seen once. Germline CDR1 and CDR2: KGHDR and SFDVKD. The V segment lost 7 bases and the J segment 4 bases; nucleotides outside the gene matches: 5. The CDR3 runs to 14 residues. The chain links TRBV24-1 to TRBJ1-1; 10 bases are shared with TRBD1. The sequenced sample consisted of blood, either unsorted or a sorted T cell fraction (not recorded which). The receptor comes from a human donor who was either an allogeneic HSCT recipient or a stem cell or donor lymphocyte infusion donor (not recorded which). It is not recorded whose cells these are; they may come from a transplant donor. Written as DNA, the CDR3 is TGTGCCACCAGAGGGACAGGGGAGGGCACTGAAGCTTTCTTT. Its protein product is CATRGTGEGTEAFF.